This entry is about one TCR beta chain. This clone was counted ten times or more. There is no known antigen for this receptor. Throughout, gene names and germline sequences are given for the mouse. The sequence runs out 4 residues before the end of the CDR3; the remainder is reconstructed from the germline J gene. The sample belongs to a study of CD8+ T cells in alopecia areata (dated by TCRdb to between 2017 and 2018). For the wider study: Female C3H/HeJ recipients, 7-10 weeks old, were grafted with skin from C3H/HeJ donors with spontaneous alopecia (roughly 6-13 months old). The study used high-throughput TCRbeta sequencing to examine T cell clonal expansion in alopecia areata, in both the C3H/HeJ mouse model and human patients. Scalp tissue and sorted CD4+ and CD8+ peripheral blood T cells from patchy and totalis/universalis alopecia areata patients and from healthy controls were covered by human TCRbeta sequencing. Scalp clonality was compared among normal scalp (n=4), patchy alopecia areata scalp (n=8), and alopecia totalis/universalis scalp (n=8). RNA came from the PAXgene miRNA kit for fixed scalp, the miRNeasy kit for PBMCs, and the RNeasy kit for mouse skin. immunoSEQ multiplex PCR using 35 Vbeta forward primers and 13 Jbeta reverse primers was used to amplify TCRbeta CDR3 regions.

The library was prepared using the immunoSEQ multiplex PCR assay. To provide template for TCR sequencing, every sample had RNA extracted and reverse transcribed into cDNA. SuperScript III was used to make first-strand cDNA, primed with a 2:1 mix of oligo-dT and random hexamers. Amplification bias was assessed with a synthetic immune receptor repertoire, and residual bias was removed computationally. Sequencing of the libraries was done on Illumina HiSeq using 60 bp reads that spanned the CDR3 and were read from J toward V. Processing in the source paper ran as follows. Raw reads were preprocessed to remove errors, and CDR3 was defined by IMGT conventions from the conserved cysteine to phenylalanine. Clonality was computed as 1 minus the Shannon entropy, with the entropy normalized by log2 of the number of productive unique TCRs. Whether scalp clones were CD4 or CD8 was inferred by matching scalp TCRbeta sequences against CD4 and CD8 repertoires sorted from blood. The immuneACCESS repertoire file appears here via TCRdb, limited to in-frame rearrangements. These files lack a portion of the clones; in checked studies, under half of the deficit traces to unresolved V genes, and the cause of the others is not known. The V and J calls and the clone size are those of that table, but D and trimming were determined from the DNA. Here the sample lists roughly 2,100 clones, none seen once only. The top ten clones comprise under 65% of the sample.

Reading the germline V gene (reference sequence) gives CDR1 LGHNA and CDR2 YNLKQL. Reading from cysteine to phenylalanine, the CDR3 counts 15 amino acids. The DNA covers only part of the CDR3, 33 bases in frame from base 1. Here V drops 4 bases and J drops 0 bases, and the junction holds 4 bases not matched to any gene. Overall study outcomes, separate from this receptor: Higher clonality and more expanded CD8+ clones were observed in lesional scalp than in normal scalp, particularly in alopecia totalis/universalis, a finding suggestive of antigenic drive. Unlike mouse skin, where gammadelta T cells dominate, normal human skin contains resident alphabeta T cells that get sequenced too, which complicates analysis of the scalp TCR repertoire. Compared with mice, TCR sequences shared between patients were less clear, possibly partly because of HLA diversity across the patient population.

The sequence links TRBV5 to TRBJ2-4; 7 bases in between match TRBD1. Source material: lesional skin. The clonotype originates from a C3H/HeJ mouse with alopecia areata. The mouse line in question has MHC haplotype H2-k. This receptor carries the CDR3 CASSPRDRSQNTLYF. The CDR3 bases that were read are TGTGCCAGCAGCCCCCGGGACAGAAGTCAAAAC.